A selection of T cell receptor beta chains follows, all from one sample in a study of blood T cell repertoires in COVID-19. Assay: immunoSEQ multiplex PCR; the TCRdb copy retains only in-frame clones and omits some. The data show some 150,000 clones, approximately 80% seen once. The sample taken for sequencing was peripheral blood. The origin of the receptors is a woman between 45 and 65 years old with acute or convalescent COVID-19. CDR3s include the opening cysteine and the closing phenylalanine or tryptophan. The D gene is left open where the match is weak. Clone size appears in some rows only: once, few, many, or a class for an expanded clone.

clone size: .; D gene: TRBD1; J gene: TRBJ1-2; V gene: TRBV27; CDR3 protein: CASSSGTGRNYGYTF; CDR3 DNA: TGTGCCAGCAGTTCCGGGACAGGGAGAAACTATGGCTACACCTTC
clone size: few; D gene: TRBD1; J gene: TRBJ2-7; V gene: TRBV7-3; CDR3 protein: CASSKDGQGREQYF; CDR3 DNA: TGTGCCAGCAGCAAAGACGGACAGGGTCGCGAGCAGTACTTC
clone size: few; D gene: TRBD2; J gene: TRBJ2-7; V gene: TRBV28; CDR3 protein: CASSFRREPPEQYF; CDR3 DNA: TGTGCCAGCAGTTTTAGGCGGGAGCCCCCCGAGCAGTACTTC
clone size: .; D gene: TRBD1; J gene: TRBJ1-6; V gene: TRBV4-3; CDR3 protein: CASSQATGGNSPLHF; CDR3 DNA: TGCGCCAGCAGCCAAGCGACAGGGGGAAATTCACCCCTCCACTTT
clone size: .; D gene: .; J gene: TRBJ2-1; V gene: TRBV28; CDR3 protein: CASSLTGGAVGGRSYNEQFF; CDR3 DNA: TGTGCCAGCAGTTTAACAGGGGGGGCTGTGGGAGGCCGCTCCTACAATGAGCAGTTCTTC
clone size: few; D gene: .; J gene: TRBJ2-3; V gene: TRBV5-5; CDR3 protein: CASSLDSAEQDTQYF; CDR3 DNA: TGTGCCAGCAGCTTGGATAGCGCAGAACAAGATACGCAGTATTTT
clone size: .; D gene: .; J gene: TRBJ2-3; V gene: TRBV12-3/TRBV12-4; CDR3 protein: CASSTTDTDTQYF; CDR3 DNA: TGTGCCAGCAGCACGACAGACACAGATACGCAGTATTTT
clone size: .; D gene: TRBD1; J gene: TRBJ1-3; V gene: TRBV7-3; CDR3 protein: CASSLTWDSSNTIYF; CDR3 DNA: TGTGCCAGCAGCTTAACGTGGGACAGCTCAAACACCATATATTTT
clone size: .; D gene: .; J gene: TRBJ2-5; V gene: TRBV6-6; CDR3 protein: CASSLGARETQYF; CDR3 DNA: TGTGCCAGCAGTTTGGGGGCCCGGGAGACCCAGTACTTC
clone size: .; D gene: .; J gene: TRBJ2-1; V gene: TRBV5-1; CDR3 protein: CASSPRGGSNEQFF; CDR3 DNA: TGCGCCAGCAGCCCGCGCGGGGGCTCCAACGAGCAGTTCTTC
clone size: .; D gene: .; J gene: TRBJ1-5; V gene: TRBV19; CDR3 protein: CASIPDSRGYQPQHF; CDR3 DNA: TGTGCCAGTATTCCGGACAGCCGCGGATATCAGCCCCAGCATTTT
clone size: .; D gene: .; J gene: TRBJ1-6; V gene: TRBV7-2; CDR3 protein: CASSLVRGVDSPLHF; CDR3 DNA: TGTGCCAGCAGCTTAGTAAGGGGTGTGGACTCACCCCTCCACTTT
clone size: .; D gene: TRBD2; J gene: TRBJ2-7; V gene: TRBV6-5; CDR3 protein: CASSTSATYEQYF; CDR3 DNA: TGTGCCAGCAGCACTAGCGCTACCTACGAGCAGTACTTC
clone size: .; D gene: TRBD1; J gene: TRBJ2-7; V gene: TRBV6-1; CDR3 protein: CASSEGDSYYEQYF; CDR3 DNA: TGTGCCAGCAGTGAAGGGGACAGCTACTACGAGCAGTACTTC
clone size: .; D gene: .; J gene: TRBJ1-6; V gene: TRBV18; CDR3 protein: CASSPGQNSPLHF; CDR3 DNA: TGTGCCAGCTCACCAGGGCAAAATTCACCCCTCCACTTT
clone size: .; D gene: .; J gene: TRBJ2-5; V gene: TRBV15; CDR3 protein: CATHRAGETQYF; CDR3 DNA: TGTGCCACCCACAGGGCTGGGGAGACCCAGTACTTC
clone size: few; D gene: TRBD2; J gene: TRBJ2-1; V gene: TRBV10-3; CDR3 protein: CAIRMSGSGYNEQFF; CDR3 DNA: TGTGCCATCAGGATGAGCGGGAGCGGGTACAATGAGCAGTTCTTC
clone size: once; D gene: .; J gene: TRBJ1-1; V gene: TRBV28; CDR3 protein: CASSAPGRLEAFF; CDR3 DNA: TGTGCCAGCAGTGCGCCGGGGAGGCTGGAAGCTTTCTTT
clone size: .; D gene: TRBD1; J gene: TRBJ2-1; V gene: TRBV9; CDR3 protein: CASGTGQGNYNEQFF; CDR3 DNA: TGTGCCAGCGGAACAGGACAGGGAAATTACAATGAGCAGTTCTTC
clone size: .; D gene: TRBD1; J gene: TRBJ2-3; V gene: TRBV7-9; CDR3 protein: CASSPRTGASTDTQYF; CDR3 DNA: TGTGCCAGCAGCCCTCGGACAGGGGCGTCCACAGATACGCAGTATTTT
clone size: .; D gene: .; J gene: TRBJ2-2; V gene: TRBV11-2; CDR3 protein: CASSTTRKVGELFF; CDR3 DNA: TGTGCCAGCAGCACGACTAGAAAGGTCGGGGAGCTGTTTTTT
clone size: .; D gene: .; J gene: TRBJ2-6; V gene: TRBV19; CDR3 protein: CASSRTGANVLTF; CDR3 DNA: TGTGCCAGTAGTCGTACTGGGGCCAACGTCCTGACTTTC
clone size: once; D gene: TRBD1; J gene: TRBJ1-1; V gene: TRBV5-5; CDR3 protein: CASSWQGGIWNTEAFF; CDR3 DNA: TGTGCCAGCAGCTGGCAGGGGGGAATTTGGAACACTGAAGCTTTCTTT
clone size: .; D gene: TRBD1; J gene: TRBJ2-7; V gene: TRBV6-6; CDR3 protein: CASSKRGQGAYEQYF; CDR3 DNA: TGTGCCAGCAGTAAAAGGGGACAGGGGGCCTACGAGCAGTACTTC
clone size: .; D gene: TRBD2; J gene: TRBJ2-7; V gene: TRBV4-2; CDR3 protein: CASSQDTAGALREQYF; CDR3 DNA: TGTGCCAGCAGCCAAGATACGGCGGGAGCCCTCCGCGAGCAGTACTTC
clone size: .; D gene: .; J gene: TRBJ1-5; V gene: TRBV7-9; CDR3 protein: CASSPPGGGAYRKPQHF; CDR3 DNA: TGTGCCAGCAGCCCCCCCGGTGGCGGGGCTTACAGGAAGCCCCAGCATTTT
clone size: .; D gene: TRBD1; J gene: TRBJ2-7; V gene: TRBV5-1; CDR3 protein: CASSSGQGAYEQYF; CDR3 DNA: TGCGCCAGCAGCAGTGGACAGGGGGCTTACGAGCAGTACTTC
clone size: .; D gene: .; J gene: TRBJ2-1; V gene: TRBV29-1; CDR3 protein: CSVGGPYNEQFF; CDR3 DNA: TGCAGCGTTGGGGGCCCCTACAATGAGCAGTTCTTC
clone size: few; D gene: .; J gene: TRBJ2-3; V gene: TRBV5-1; CDR3 protein: CASRRTSTGPTDTQYF; CDR3 DNA: TGCGCCAGCAGACGCACCTCCACAGGTCCCACAGATACGCAGTATTTT
clone size: .; D gene: TRBD2; J gene: TRBJ2-2; V gene: TRBV5-1; CDR3 protein: CASSLGTSSQNTGELFF; CDR3 DNA: TGCGCCAGCAGCTTGGGGACTAGCTCTCAGAACACCGGGGAGCTGTTTTTT
clone size: .; D gene: .; J gene: TRBJ1-2; V gene: TRBV19; CDR3 protein: CASSKEARYYGYTF; CDR3 DNA: TGTGCCAGTAGTAAGGAGGCCAGATACTATGGCTACACCTTC
clone size: .; D gene: TRBD2; J gene: TRBJ2-5; V gene: TRBV5-1; CDR3 protein: CASSDPSGDQETQYF; CDR3 DNA: TGCGCCAGCAGCGATCCTAGCGGGGACCAAGAGACCCAGTACTTC
clone size: .; D gene: .; J gene: TRBJ1-3; V gene: TRBV4-1; CDR3 protein: CASSQGGPSPNTIYF; CDR3 DNA: TGCGCCAGCAGCCAAGGGGGGCCCTCCCCGAACACCATATATTTT
clone size: .; D gene: .; J gene: TRBJ2-3; V gene: TRBV19; CDR3 protein: CASRKGMRQDRSDTQYF; CDR3 DNA: TGTGCCAGTAGAAAAGGTATGAGACAGGATCGTTCAGATACGCAGTATTTT
clone size: once; D gene: TRBD1; J gene: TRBJ1-2; V gene: TRBV7-2; CDR3 protein: CASSFGQGHNYGYTF; CDR3 DNA: TGTGCCAGCAGTTTCGGACAGGGGCATAACTATGGCTACACCTTC
clone size: .; D gene: TRBD2; J gene: TRBJ2-3; V gene: TRBV28; CDR3 protein: CASTLVSGRTDTQYF; CDR3 DNA: TGTGCCAGCACTTTAGTGAGCGGGAGAACAGATACGCAGTATTTT
clone size: .; D gene: TRBD1; J gene: TRBJ1-3; V gene: TRBV5-4; CDR3 protein: CASSSDRVGNTIYF; CDR3 DNA: TGTGCCAGCAGCTCAGACAGGGTCGGAAACACCATATATTTT
clone size: .; D gene: .; J gene: TRBJ1-5; V gene: TRBV18; CDR3 protein: CASSTRSGGNQPQHF; CDR3 DNA: TGTGCCAGCTCAACCAGGTCGGGGGGCAATCAGCCCCAGCATTTT
clone size: .; D gene: TRBD2; J gene: TRBJ2-6; V gene: TRBV6-2/TRBV6-3; CDR3 protein: CASSPVSRSGRSGANVLTF; CDR3 DNA: TGTGCCAGCAGTCCCGTCTCGCGCAGCGGGAGGTCTGGGGCCAACGTCCTGACTTTC
clone size: .; D gene: .; J gene: TRBJ2-1; V gene: TRBV4-3; CDR3 protein: CASSQGPDQDNEQFF; CDR3 DNA: TGCGCCAGCAGCCAAGGACCGGATCAGGACAATGAGCAGTTCTTC
clone size: .; D gene: TRBD2; J gene: TRBJ2-1; V gene: TRBV4-3; CDR3 protein: CASSQDWATSGMEQFF; CDR3 DNA: TGCGCCAGCAGCCAAGACTGGGCGACTAGCGGGATGGAGCAGTTCTTC
clone size: .; D gene: .; J gene: TRBJ2-3; V gene: TRBV2; CDR3 protein: CASRATSQASDTQYF; CDR3 DNA: TGTGCCAGCAGGGCAACTAGCCAAGCGTCAGATACGCAGTATTTT
clone size: .; D gene: .; J gene: TRBJ2-7; V gene: TRBV11-2; CDR3 protein: CASSLDLAGQYF; CDR3 DNA: TGTGCCAGCAGCTTAGACTTAGCTGGGCAGTACTTC
clone size: .; D gene: .; J gene: TRBJ2-7; V gene: TRBV7-3; CDR3 protein: CASSLMGEAGEQYF; CDR3 DNA: TGTGCCAGCAGCTTAATGGGCGAAGCTGGCGAGCAGTACTTC
clone size: .; D gene: .; J gene: TRBJ1-1; V gene: TRBV6-5; CDR3 protein: CASSMTQGYEAFF; CDR3 DNA: TGTGCCAGCAGCATGACCCAGGGATATGAAGCTTTCTTT
clone size: .; D gene: .; J gene: TRBJ2-5; V gene: TRBV19; CDR3 protein: CASSISGQETQYF; CDR3 DNA: TGTGCCAGTAGTATTAGCGGCCAAGAGACCCAGTACTTC
clone size: .; D gene: TRBD1; J gene: TRBJ1-4; V gene: TRBV29-1; CDR3 protein: CSVRTGDEKLFF; CDR3 DNA: TGCAGCGTTCGGACAGGGGACGAAAAACTGTTTTTT
clone size: once; D gene: .; J gene: TRBJ2-3; V gene: TRBV5-1; CDR3 protein: CASSLVEGGTDTQYF; CDR3 DNA: TGCGCCAGCAGCTTGGTGGAAGGGGGCACAGATACGCAGTATTTT
clone size: .; D gene: .; J gene: TRBJ2-3; V gene: TRBV6-5; CDR3 protein: CASRRAGTSTDTQYF; CDR3 DNA: TGTGCCAGCAGGAGAGCGGGCACTAGCACAGATACGCAGTATTTT
clone size: .; D gene: .; J gene: TRBJ1-5; V gene: TRBV2; CDR3 protein: CASSGTEYSNQPQHF; CDR3 DNA: TGTGCCAGCAGTGGGACAGAATATAGCAATCAGCCCCAGCATTTT
clone size: few; D gene: .; J gene: TRBJ1-1; V gene: TRBV3-1/TRBV3-2; CDR3 protein: CASSQVEGNTEAFF; CDR3 DNA: TGTGCCAGCAGCCAAGTTGAGGGAAACACTGAAGCTTTCTTT
clone size: .; D gene: .; J gene: TRBJ1-4; V gene: TRBV28; CDR3 protein: CATYLGAPNEKLFF; CDR3 DNA: TGTGCCACATACCTGGGGGCGCCTAATGAAAAACTGTTTTTT
clone size: .; D gene: .; J gene: TRBJ1-1; V gene: TRBV7-2; CDR3 protein: CASSLGNRGFAEAFF; CDR3 DNA: TGTGCCAGCAGCTTAGGAAACCGGGGGTTTGCTGAAGCTTTCTTT